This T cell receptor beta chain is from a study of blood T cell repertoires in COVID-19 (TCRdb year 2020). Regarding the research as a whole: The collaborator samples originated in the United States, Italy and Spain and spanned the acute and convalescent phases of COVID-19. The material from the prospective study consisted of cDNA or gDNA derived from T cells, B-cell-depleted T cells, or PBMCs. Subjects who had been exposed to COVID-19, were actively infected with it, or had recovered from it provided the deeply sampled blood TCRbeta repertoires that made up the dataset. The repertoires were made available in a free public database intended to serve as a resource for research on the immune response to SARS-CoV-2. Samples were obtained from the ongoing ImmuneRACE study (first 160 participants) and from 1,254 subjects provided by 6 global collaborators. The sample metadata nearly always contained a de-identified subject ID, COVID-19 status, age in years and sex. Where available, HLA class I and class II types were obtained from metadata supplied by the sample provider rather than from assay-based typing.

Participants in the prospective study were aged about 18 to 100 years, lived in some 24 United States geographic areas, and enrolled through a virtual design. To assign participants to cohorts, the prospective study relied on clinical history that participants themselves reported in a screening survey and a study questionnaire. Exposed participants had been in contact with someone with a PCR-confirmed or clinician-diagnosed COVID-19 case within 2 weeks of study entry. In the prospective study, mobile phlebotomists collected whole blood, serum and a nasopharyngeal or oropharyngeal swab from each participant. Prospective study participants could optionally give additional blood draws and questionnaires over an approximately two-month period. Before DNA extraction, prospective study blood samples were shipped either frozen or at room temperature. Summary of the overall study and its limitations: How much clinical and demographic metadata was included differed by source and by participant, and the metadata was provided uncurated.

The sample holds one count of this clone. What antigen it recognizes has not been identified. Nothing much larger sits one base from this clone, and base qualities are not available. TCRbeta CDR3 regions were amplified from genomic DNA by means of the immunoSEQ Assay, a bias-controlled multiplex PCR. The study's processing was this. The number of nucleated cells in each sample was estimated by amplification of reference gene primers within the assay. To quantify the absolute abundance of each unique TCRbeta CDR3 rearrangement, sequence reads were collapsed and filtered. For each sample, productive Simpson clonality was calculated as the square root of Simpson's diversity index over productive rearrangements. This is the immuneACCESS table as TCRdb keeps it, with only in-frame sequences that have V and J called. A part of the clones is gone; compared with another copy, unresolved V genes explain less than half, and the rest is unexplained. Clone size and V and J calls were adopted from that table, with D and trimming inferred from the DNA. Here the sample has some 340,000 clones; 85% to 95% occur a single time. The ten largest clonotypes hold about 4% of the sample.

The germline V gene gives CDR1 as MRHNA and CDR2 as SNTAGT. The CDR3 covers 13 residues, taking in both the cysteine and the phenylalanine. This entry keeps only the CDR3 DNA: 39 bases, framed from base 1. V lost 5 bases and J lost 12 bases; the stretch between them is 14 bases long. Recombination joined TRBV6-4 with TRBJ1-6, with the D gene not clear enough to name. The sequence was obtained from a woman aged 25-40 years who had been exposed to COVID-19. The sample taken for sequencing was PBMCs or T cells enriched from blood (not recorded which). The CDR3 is CASSTTTRGPLHF. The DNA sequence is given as TGTGCCAGCAGTACAACGACCCGGGGACCCCTCCACTTT.